The 3 T cell receptor beta chains below all came from one sample that was sequenced in a study of identical twins' blood T cells. TCRdb reanalysed the 5' RACE reads using MiXCR and keeps one entry per CDR3 protein. This sample has 350,000 to 450,000 distinct CDR3 sequences, with about 28% found just once. Sequenced material: PBMCs. The origin of the receptors is a woman aged 18-55 years in good health.

This clonotype showed up many times. The rearrangement uses TRBV2 and TRBJ1-1; TRBD1 might be the D (6 bases). Germline V CDR1 and CDR2: SNHLY, FYNNEI. The germline V and J ends were trimmed by 9 bases and 7 bases, with 12 bases remaining between them. The CDR3 is made up of 11 amino acids. CDR3 protein: CASLQGLEAFF. The CDR3 bases are TGTGCCAGTCTACAGGGCCTTGAAGCTTTCTTT.

V is TRBV9 and J is TRBJ1-2, with TRBD1 identical over 10 bases. J gave up 8 bases and V 0 bases, and 7 bases lay outside the gene matches. This CDR3 has 15 amino acids. Germline V gene sequence: CDR1 SGDLS, CDR2 YYNGEE. The CDR3 loop is CASSVGQGARYGYTF. In nucleotides, the CDR3 is TGTGCCAGCAGCGTAGGACAGGGGGCTCGTTACGGCTACACCTTC. Using reference TRBV9 and TRBJ1-2 for the parts outside the CDR3, the full variable domain is DSGVTQTPKHLITATGQRVTLRCSPRSGDLSVYWYQQSLDQGLQFLIQYYNGEERAKGNILERFSAQQFPDLHSELNLSSLELGDSALYFCASSVGQGARYGYTFGSGTRLTVV.

This chain uses TRBV2 with TRBJ2-5, with D possibly matching TRBD2 (6 bases). The CDR3 is 13 amino acids. V lost 8 bases and J 3 bases, leaving 13 bases between the germline ends. Germline loops: CDR1 SNHLY, CDR2 FYNNEI. The CDR3 region has the DNA TGTGCCAGCGCTGCGCGGGGTAAAGAGACCCAGTACTTC. Translated, it gives CASAARGKETQYF.